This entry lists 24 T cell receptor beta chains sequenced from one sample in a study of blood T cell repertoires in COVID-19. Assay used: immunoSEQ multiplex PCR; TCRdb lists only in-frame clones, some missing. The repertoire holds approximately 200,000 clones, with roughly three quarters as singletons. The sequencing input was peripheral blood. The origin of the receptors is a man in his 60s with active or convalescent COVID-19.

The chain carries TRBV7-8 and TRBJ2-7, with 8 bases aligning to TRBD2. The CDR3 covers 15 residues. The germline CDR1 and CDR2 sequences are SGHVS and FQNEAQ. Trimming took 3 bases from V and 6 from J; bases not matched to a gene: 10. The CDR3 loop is CASSLSGRELGEQYF. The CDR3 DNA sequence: TGTGCCAGCAGCTTGTCCGGGAGGGAGTTGGGCGAGCAGTACTTC.

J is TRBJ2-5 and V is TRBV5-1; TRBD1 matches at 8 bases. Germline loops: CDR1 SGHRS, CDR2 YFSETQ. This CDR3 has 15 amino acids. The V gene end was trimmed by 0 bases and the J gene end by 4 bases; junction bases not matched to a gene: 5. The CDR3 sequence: CASSLGGQVVETQYF. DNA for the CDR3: TGCGCCAGCAGCTTGGGGGGACAGGTGGTAGAGACCCAGTACTTC.

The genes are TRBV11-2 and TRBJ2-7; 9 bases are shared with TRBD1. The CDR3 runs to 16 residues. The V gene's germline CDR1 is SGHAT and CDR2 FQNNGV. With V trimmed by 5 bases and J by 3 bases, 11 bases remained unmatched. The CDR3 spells CASSRPGGQGYYEQYF. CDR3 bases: TGTGCCAGCAGCCGACCTGGAGGACAGGGGTACTACGAGCAGTACTTC.

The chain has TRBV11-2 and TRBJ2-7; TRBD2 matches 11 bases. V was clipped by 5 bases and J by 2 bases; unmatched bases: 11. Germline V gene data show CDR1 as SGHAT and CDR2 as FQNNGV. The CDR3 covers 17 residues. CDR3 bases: TGTGCCAGCAGCCTCCGACTAGCGGGGCTATCCCCCTACGAGCAGTACTTC. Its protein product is CASSLRLAGLSPYEQYF. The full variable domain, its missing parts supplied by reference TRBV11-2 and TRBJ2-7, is EAGVAQSPRYKIIEKRQSVAFWCNPISGHATLYWYQQILGQGPKLLIQFQNNGVVDDSQLPKDRFSAERLKGVDSTLKIQPAKLEDSAVYLCASSLRLAGLSPYEQYFGPGTRLTVT.

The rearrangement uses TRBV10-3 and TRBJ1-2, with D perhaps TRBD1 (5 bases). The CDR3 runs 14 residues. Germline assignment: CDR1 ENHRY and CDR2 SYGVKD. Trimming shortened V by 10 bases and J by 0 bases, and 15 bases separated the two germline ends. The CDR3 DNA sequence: TGTGCCACCCGTAAGGGGCAGGCTAACTATGGCTACACCTTC. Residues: CATRKGQANYGYTF.

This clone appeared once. The chain's CDR3 is CASSRTGGSMGYTF. Written as DNA, the CDR3 is TGTGCCAGCAGTCGGACAGGCGGATCTATGGGCTACACCTTC. The chain is built from TRBV6-2 or TRBV6-3 and TRBJ1-2; 7 bases are a match to TRBD1. The CDR3 covers 14 residues. Unmatched junction bases numbered 11, after V lost 5 bases and J lost 8 bases. CDR1 and CDR2 (germline): MNHEY, SVGEGT.

CDR3 coding DNA: TGTGCCAGCAGCCCAAGAGGGACTAGCGGGGCGGGGGAGCAGTACTTC. Amino acid sequence: CASSPRGTSGAGEQYF. This chain joins TRBV7-9 and TRBJ2-7, with 13 bases matching TRBD2. Trimming removed 5 bases from V and 7 bases from J; junction bases left unmatched: 11. CDR1 and CDR2 (germline): SEHNR, FQNEAQ (reference sequence). The CDR3 has 16 residues.

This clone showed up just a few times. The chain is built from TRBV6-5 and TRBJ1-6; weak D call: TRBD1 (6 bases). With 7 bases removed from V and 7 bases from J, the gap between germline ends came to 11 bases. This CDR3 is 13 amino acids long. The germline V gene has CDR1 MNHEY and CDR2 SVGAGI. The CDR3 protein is CASKVRGNSPLHF. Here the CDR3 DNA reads TGTGCCAGCAAGGTTAGGGGGAATTCACCCCTCCACTTT.

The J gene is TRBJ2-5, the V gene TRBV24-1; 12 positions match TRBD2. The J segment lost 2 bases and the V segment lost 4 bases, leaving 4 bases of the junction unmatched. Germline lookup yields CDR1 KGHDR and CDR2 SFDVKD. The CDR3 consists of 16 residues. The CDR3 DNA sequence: TGTGCCACCAGTGAACCAGGGACTAGCGGGCAAGAGACCCAGTACTTC. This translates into CATSEPGTSGQETQYF.

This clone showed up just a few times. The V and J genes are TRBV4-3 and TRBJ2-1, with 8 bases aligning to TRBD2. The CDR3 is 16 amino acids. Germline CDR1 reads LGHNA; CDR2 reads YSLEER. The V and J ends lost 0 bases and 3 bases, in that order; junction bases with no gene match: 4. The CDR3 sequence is CASSQEAGDYYNEQFF. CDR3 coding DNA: TGCGCCAGCAGCCAAGAAGCGGGAGATTACTACAATGAGCAGTTCTTC.

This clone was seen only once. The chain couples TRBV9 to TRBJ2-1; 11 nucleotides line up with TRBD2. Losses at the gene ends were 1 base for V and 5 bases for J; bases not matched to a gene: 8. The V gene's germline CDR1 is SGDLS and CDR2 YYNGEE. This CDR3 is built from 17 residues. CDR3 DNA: TGTGCCAGCAGCGTATCCCCGACTAGCGGGGTCAACAATGAGCAGTTCTTC. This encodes CASSVSPTSGVNNEQFF.

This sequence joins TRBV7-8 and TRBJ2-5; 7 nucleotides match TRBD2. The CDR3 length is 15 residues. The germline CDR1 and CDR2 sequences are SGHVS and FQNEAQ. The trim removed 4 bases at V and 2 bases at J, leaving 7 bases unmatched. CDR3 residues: CASSSLGGLQETQYF. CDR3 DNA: TGTGCCAGCAGCTCTTTGGGGGGACTACAAGAGACCCAGTACTTC.

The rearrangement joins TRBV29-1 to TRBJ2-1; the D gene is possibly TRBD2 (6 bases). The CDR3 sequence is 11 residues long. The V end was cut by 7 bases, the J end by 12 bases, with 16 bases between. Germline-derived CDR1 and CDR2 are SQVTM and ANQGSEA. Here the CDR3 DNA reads TGCAGCGCCCACTCCCTAGCGCTGCAGTTCTTC. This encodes CSAHSLALQFF.

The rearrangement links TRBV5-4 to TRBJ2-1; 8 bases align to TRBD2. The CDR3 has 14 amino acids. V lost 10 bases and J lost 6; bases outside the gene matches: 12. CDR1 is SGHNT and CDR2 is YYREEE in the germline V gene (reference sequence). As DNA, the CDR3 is TGTGCCGTACCGGGACTAGTAAGGGGCAATGAGCAGTTCTTC. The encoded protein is CAVPGLVRGNEQFF. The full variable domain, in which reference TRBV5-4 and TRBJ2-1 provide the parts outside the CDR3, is ETGVTQSPTHLIKTRGQQVTLRCSSQSGHNTVSWYQQALGQGPQFIFQYYREEENGRGNFPPRFSGLQFPNYSSELNVNALELDDSALYLCAVPGLVRGNEQFFGPGTRLTVL.

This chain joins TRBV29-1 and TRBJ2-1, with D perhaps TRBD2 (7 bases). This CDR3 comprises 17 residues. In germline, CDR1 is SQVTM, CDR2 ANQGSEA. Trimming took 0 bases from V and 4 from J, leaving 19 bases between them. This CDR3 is CSVEDTRGLSGYNEQFF. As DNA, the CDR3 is TGCAGCGTTGAAGATACCAGGGGACTAAGCGGGTACAATGAGCAGTTCTTC.

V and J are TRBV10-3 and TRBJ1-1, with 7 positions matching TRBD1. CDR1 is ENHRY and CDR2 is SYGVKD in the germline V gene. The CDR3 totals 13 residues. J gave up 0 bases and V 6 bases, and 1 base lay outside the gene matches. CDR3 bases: TGTGCCATCAGGGGACAGTTGAACACTGAAGCTTTCTTT. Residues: CAIRGQLNTEAFF.

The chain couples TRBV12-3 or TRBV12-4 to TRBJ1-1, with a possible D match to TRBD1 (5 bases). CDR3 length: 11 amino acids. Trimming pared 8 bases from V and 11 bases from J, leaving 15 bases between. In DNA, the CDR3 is TGTGCCAGCTTATTGGGCAGGGATGCTTTCTTT. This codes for CASLLGRDAFF.

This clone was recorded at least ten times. The CDR3 loop is CASSLRTGTSSYEQYF. The CDR3 DNA reads as TGTGCCAGCAGCCTCCGGACAGGGACGAGCTCCTACGAGCAGTACTTC. The V and J genes are TRBV9 and TRBJ2-7; 8 bases are a match to TRBD1. From germline, CDR1 is SGDLS and CDR2 YYNGEE. This CDR3 is built from 16 residues. V gave up 4 bases and J gave up 0 bases; unmatched junction bases: 9.

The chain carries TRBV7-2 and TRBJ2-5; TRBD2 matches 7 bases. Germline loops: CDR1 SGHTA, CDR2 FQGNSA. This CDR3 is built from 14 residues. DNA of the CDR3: TGTGCTAGCGGGCGGCTAGCGGAGGGGGAGACCCAGTACTTC. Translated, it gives CASGRLAEGETQYF.

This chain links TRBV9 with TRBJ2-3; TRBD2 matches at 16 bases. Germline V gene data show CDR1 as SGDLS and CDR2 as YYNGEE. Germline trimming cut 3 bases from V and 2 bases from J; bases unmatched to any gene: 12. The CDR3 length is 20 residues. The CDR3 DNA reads TGTGCCAGCAGCGGCCATCCACAGGGACTAGCGGGAGGGACCACAGATACGCAGTATTTT. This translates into CASSGHPQGLAGGTTDTQYF.

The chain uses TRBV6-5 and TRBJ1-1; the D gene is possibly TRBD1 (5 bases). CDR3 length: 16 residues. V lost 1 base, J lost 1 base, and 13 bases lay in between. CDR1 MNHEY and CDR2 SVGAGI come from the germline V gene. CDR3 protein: CASSYFRGGKNTEAFF. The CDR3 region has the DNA TGTGCCAGCAGTTACTTCCGGGGGGGGAAGAACACTGAAGCTTTCTTT.

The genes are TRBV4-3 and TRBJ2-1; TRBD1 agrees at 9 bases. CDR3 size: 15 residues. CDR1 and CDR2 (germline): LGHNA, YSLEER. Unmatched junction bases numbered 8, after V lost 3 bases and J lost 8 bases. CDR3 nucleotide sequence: TGCGCCAGCAGCCAGGTTGGGACAGGGAGGGATGAGCAGTTCTTC. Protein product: CASSQVGTGRDEQFF.

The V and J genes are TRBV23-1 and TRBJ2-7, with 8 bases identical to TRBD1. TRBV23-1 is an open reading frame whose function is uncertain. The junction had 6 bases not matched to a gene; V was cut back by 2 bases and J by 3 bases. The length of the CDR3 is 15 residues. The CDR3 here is CASSQPDRVFYEQYF. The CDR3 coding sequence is TGCGCCAGCAGTCAACCGGACAGGGTCTTCTACGAGCAGTACTTC.

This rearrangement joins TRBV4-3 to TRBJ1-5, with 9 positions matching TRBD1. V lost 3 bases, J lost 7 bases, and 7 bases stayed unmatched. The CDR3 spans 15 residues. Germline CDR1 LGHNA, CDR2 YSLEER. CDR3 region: CASSQRQGGGQPQHF. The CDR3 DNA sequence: TGCGCCAGCAGCCAGCGACAGGGGGGAGGACAGCCCCAGCATTTT.